This section outlines one T cell receptor beta chain sequence together with its context. Antigen unknown. These data originate in a study of cytomegalovirus exposure and HLA in healthy donors. General study results and limits: Presence/absence analyses rested on an assumption that sequencing depth was roughly uniform across donors. The study put 150 or so TCR beta chains on its list as cytomegalovirus-associated.

Deletions cut 6 bases from V and 4 bases from J, with 13 bases between. Germline values: CDR1 MNHEY, CDR2 SMNVEV (reference sequence). The CDR3 has 15 amino acids. The PCR used 60 Vbeta and 13 Jbeta primers. The protocol was immunoSEQ multiplex PCR, while the TCRdb copy is restricted to in-frame clones and leaves out a portion. The table lists under 150,000 clones, 70% to 80% of them singletons, with approximately 0.94% in the top ten. The TCR sequence derives from an older woman in good health and CMV-seronegative. The specimen was PBMCs. The chain employs TRBV27 and TRBJ1-6; tentatively, D is TRBD1 (6 bases). CDR3 residues: CASRYRERYNSPLHF. The CDR3 bases are TGTGCCAGCAGATACAGGGAAAGGTATAATTCACCCCTCCACTTT.